This entry describes one TCR beta chain. This sample includes further DNA sequences coding for the same CDR3. TCRdb's copy holds only in-frame clones and misses some; the assay was immunoSEQ multiplex PCR. The data show 200,000 or so clones, 91% seen once. The sample originates from a study of control samples from healthy donors and cancer patients. The germline CDR1 and CDR2 sequences are GTSNPN and SVGIG (reference sequence). This CDR3 spans 15 amino acids. V shed 0 bases and J 1 base; nucleotides not matched to a gene: 4. The sequence was collected from a man younger than 45 in good health. This chain uses TRBV30 with TRBJ2-3; 7 bases fit TRBD2. The sample was blood. The DNA for the CDR3 is TGTGCCTGGAGTGTCATTGCGGGGGGCACAGATACGCAGTATTTT. Translation: CAWSVIAGGTDTQYF. Full variable domain (missing parts from reference TRBV30 and TRBJ2-3): SQTIHQWPATLVQPVGSPLSLECTVEGTSNPNLYWYRQAAGRGLQLLFYSVGIGQISSEVPQNLSASRPQDRQFILSSKKLLLSDSGFYLCAWSVIAGGTDTQYFGPGTRLTVL.